What follows are 20 T cell receptor beta chains derived from one specimen sequenced in a study of CD8+ T cells in alopecia areata. Extracted RNA was reverse transcribed into cDNA, the sequencing template. Clones were sequenced by immunoSEQ multiplex PCR, and TCRdb holds only the in-frame ones, with some missing. The sample has about 120,000 clones, none seen only once. Input material: lesional skin. The origin of the receptors is a C3H/HeJ mouse with alopecia areata. The strain's MHC haplotype is H2-k.

As concerns this clone: Gene names follow the mouse nomenclature. The CDR3 end lies 4 residues beyond the end of the read and is filled in from the germline J gene. The chain joins TRBV13-3 to TRBJ2-1; D may be TRBD2 (6 bases). The germline V gene encodes CDR1 NNHDY and CDR2 SYVADS. V lost 6 bases and J 2 bases, leaving 12 bases between the germline ends. CDR3 length: 14 amino acids. CDR3 bases read: TGTGCCAGCAATAGGGCTGGGGACTATGCT. Encoded protein: CASNRAGDYA. The full-length CDR3 reads as CASNRAGDYAEQFF.

As to this clone: The genes are named according to mouse. The CDR3 end falls 4 residues outside the read, so it is completed with the germline J gene. This sequence joins TRBV19 and TRBJ1-4, with no clear D. Trimming pared 2 bases from V and 3 bases from J, leaving 8 bases between. Germline V gives CDR1 FNHDT, CDR2 SITEND (reference sequence). CDR3 length equals 14 residues. The sequenced CDR3 bases are TGTGCCAGCAGTATGACAAGGCCCAACGAA. Residues: CASSMTRPNE. The whole CDR3 is CASSMTRPNERLFF. The full variable domain, in which reference TRBV19 and TRBJ1-4 provide the parts outside the CDR3, is GGIITQTPKFLIGQEGQKLTLKCQQNFNHDTMYWYRQDSGKGLRLIYYSITENDLQKGDLSEGYDASREKKSSFSLTVTSAQKNEMAVFLCASSMTRPNERLFFGHGTKLSVL.

Details on this clone: Mouse germline and gene names are used. The read is 4 residues too short to cover the CDR3 end, so that end is filled in from the germline J gene. The chain uses TRBV13-3 and TRBJ1-1; TRBD1 aligns across 7 bases. V was pared by 6 bases and J by 4 bases, with 3 bases of the junction left unmatched. Germline V gives CDR1 NNHDY, CDR2 SYVADS. There are 12 residues in the CDR3. Incomplete CDR3 DNA: TGTGCCAGCACACAGGGGTCCACA. It is translated as CASTQGST. The entire CDR3 is CASTQGSTEVFF.

Notes on this clone: Gene names are the mouse ones. The CDR3 extends 4 residues past the end of the read, so its final part is completed from the germline J gene. The J gene is TRBJ2-5, the V gene TRBV13-3, with 11 bases aligning to TRBD2. Germline V gives CDR1 NNHDY, CDR2 SYVADS. CDR3 length: 16 residues. CDR3 amino acids: CASSDVTGGARDTQYF. Partial CDR3 DNA: TGTGCCAGCAGTGATGTAACTGGGGGGGCGAGAGAC.

This clone showed up just a few times. Genes and germline are mouse. Read data end 4 residues before the CDR3 end; the end is taken from the germline J gene. The chain carries TRBV1 and TRBJ2-5; maybe TRBD1 (5 bases). The CDR3 is 14 amino acids. V was pared by 8 bases and J by 0 bases, with 12 bases between. Germline values: CDR1 NSQYPW, CDR2 LRSPGD (reference sequence). Partial CDR3 DNA: TGCACCTGCCGGACATTATATAACCAAGAC. It codes for CTCRTLYNQD. The whole CDR3 protein is CTCRTLYNQDTQYF.

In this sample, this clone turned up a few times. The gene symbols are mouse symbols. The CDR3 end falls 4 residues outside the read, so it is completed with the germline J gene. This sequence joins TRBV13-3 and TRBJ1-1; D may be TRBD1 (6 bases). This CDR3 region has 11 residues. Germline values: CDR1 NNHDY, CDR2 SYVADS. Trimming cost V 8 bases and J 4 bases, with 9 bases left between them. The DNA read from the CDR3 is TGTGCCAGTCAGGGGACCACA. Translated: CASQGTT. The entire CDR3 protein reads CASQGTTEVFF.

Of note for this clone: Gene names follow the mouse nomenclature. The CDR3 end falls 4 residues outside the read, so it is completed with the germline J gene. V and J are TRBV1 and TRBJ2-1; 10 bases agree with TRBD2. V trimming: 3 bases; J trimming: 6 bases; junction bases outside the gene matches: 5. The CDR3 sequence is 15 residues long. CDR1 NSQYPW and CDR2 LRSPGD come from the germline V gene (reference sequence). CDR3 loop: CTCSALGGRFAEQFF. Partial CDR3 DNA: TGCACCTGCAGTGCTCTGGGGGGGCGATTTGCT.

This clone was observed a handful of times. Genes and germline are mouse. The CDR3 end falls 4 residues outside the read, so it is completed with the germline J gene. The rearrangement links TRBV19 to TRBJ1-4, with D unresolved. V was trimmed by 0 bases and J by 3 bases, leaving 6 bases between them. This CDR3 is 14 amino acids long. Germline lookup yields CDR1 FNHDT and CDR2 SITEND (reference sequence). The sequenced CDR3 bases are TGTGCCAGCAGTATAGACAGACCCAACGAA. Protein product: CASSIDRPNE. The entire CDR3 protein is CASSIDRPNERLFF.

This clone appeared a few times. Gene labels here are mouse ones. The DNA read from the CDR3 is TGTGCCAGCAGAAACTGGGGGGTGAGTGCAGAA. Residues: CASRNWGVSAE. The complete CDR3 reads CASRNWGVSAETLYF. The J gene is TRBJ2-3, the V gene TRBV19; TRBD2 aligns across 9 bases. The read stops 4 residues short of the end of the CDR3; the missing end is completed from the germline J gene. The CDR3 is made up of 15 amino acids. In germline, CDR1 is FNHDT, CDR2 SITEND (reference sequence). J gave up 0 bases and V 5 bases, and 4 bases lay outside the gene matches.

This clone was recorded a few times. Gene names and germline match the mouse. The CDR3 end falls 4 residues outside the read, so it is completed with the germline J gene. The rearrangement links TRBV1 to TRBJ2-1; 11 bases fit TRBD2. Germline V gene sequence: CDR1 NSQYPW, CDR2 LRSPGD (reference sequence). The CDR3 contains 14 residues. The DNA read from the CDR3 is TGCACCTGCAGTGCACGACTGGGGGGGTCT. Encoded protein: CTCSARLGGS. The full CDR3 protein is CTCSARLGGSEQFF.

As for this clone: All gene names here are mouse names. Sequencing ends 4 residues short of the CDR3 end; the germline J gene provides the rest. V and J are TRBV13-3 and TRBJ2-7; TRBD2 aligns across 10 bases. The length of the CDR3 is 15 residues. The germline CDR1 and CDR2 sequences are NNHDY and SYVADS. The part of the CDR3 DNA that was read is TGTGCCAGCAGTGCTCCCGGGACTGGGGAGTAT. Translated, it gives CASSAPGTGEY. The complete CDR3 sequence is CASSAPGTGEYEQYF.

This clone has just a few counts. Mouse gene names and germline throughout. CDR3 sequence reads: CARGHPNSDYTF. The CDR3 DNA, read in part, is TGTGCCAGAGGACACCCAAACTCC. The chain uses TRBV19 and TRBJ1-2, with D maybe TRBD1 (5 bases). The read gets to within 4 residues of the CDR3 end, and the germline J gene fills in the rest. Germline-derived CDR1 and CDR2 are FNHDT and SITEND (reference sequence). The CDR3 has 12 amino acids. V was shortened by 8 bases and J by 0 bases, with 8 bases between the two germline ends.

As for this clone: Gene labels here are mouse ones. The CDR3 end lies 4 residues beyond the end of the read and is filled in from the germline J gene. The genes are TRBV13-3 and TRBJ2-5; TRBD2 aligns across 7 bases. The CDR3 covers 15 residues. Germline V gives CDR1 NNHDY, CDR2 SYVADS. The CDR3 sequence is CASSDVWGEGDTQYF. The sequenced CDR3 bases are TGTGCCAGCAGTGATGTTTGGGGGGAAGGGGAC.

With respect to this clone: Gene names refer to mouse genes. The CDR3 end falls 4 residues outside the read, so it is completed with the germline J gene. The rearrangement joins TRBV12-2 to TRBJ2-1; TRBD1 matches at 7 bases. V lost 1 base to trimming and J lost 4 bases; unmatched junction nucleotides: 0. CDR3 length equals 13 residues. CDR1 is SGHLS and CDR2 is HYDKME in the germline V gene. CDR3 region: CASSLGQYAEQFF. The DNA read from the CDR3 is TGTGCCAGCTCTCTGGGACAGTATGCT.

With regard to this clone: Gene names follow the mouse nomenclature. With the read ending 4 residues before the CDR3 end, the germline J gene is used to fill in that end. The chain combines TRBV19 with TRBJ2-1; 12 bases match TRBD2. J was trimmed by 5 bases and V by 5 bases; bases with no gene match: 5. The CDR3 length is 15 residues. CDR1 is FNHDT and CDR2 is SITEND in the germline V gene (reference sequence). CDR3 protein: CASRTGGARDAEQFF. The sequenced CDR3 bases are TGTGCCAGCAGGACTGGGGGGGCGCGGGATGCT. Using reference TRBV19 and TRBJ2-1 for the parts outside the CDR3, the full variable domain is GGIITQTPKFLIGQEGQKLTLKCQQNFNHDTMYWYRQDSGKGLRLIYYSITENDLQKGDLSEGYDASREKKSSFSLTVTSAQKNEMAVFLCASRTGGARDAEQFFGPGTRLTVL.

A remark on this clone: TCRdb's protein and the DNA translation differ at residue 12; the protein here comes from the DNA. Genes and germline come from the mouse. This chain's CDR3 is CASSDYDNYNSPLYF. The covered CDR3 bases are TGTGCCAGCAGTGATTATGACAACTATAATTCGCCC. The chain combines TRBV13-1 with TRBJ1-6, with no clear D. With the read ending 3 residues before the CDR3 end, the germline J gene is used to fill in that end. TRBJ1-6 is labeled an ORF, and its function is uncertain. CDR3 length equals 15 residues. V lost 1 base and J lost 3, with 8 bases in between. The germline gives CDR1 NSHNY, CDR2 SYGAGN.

This clone was seen only a few times. Mouse names are used for the genes. The sequenced fragment ends 4 residues before the CDR3 boundary, so the rest is inferred from the germline J gene. The V gene is TRBV1, the J gene TRBJ2-3; 9 bases match TRBD1. V lost 3 bases and J lost 0; bases outside the gene matches: 4. The CDR3 extends over 16 amino acids. Germline CDR1 and CDR2: NSQYPW and LRSPGD (reference sequence). Partial CDR3 DNA: TGCACCTGCAGTGCCCCGGGACAGGGAAGTGCAGAA. Translated: CTCSAPGQGSAE. The CDR3 as a whole reads CTCSAPGQGSAETLYF.

Worth noting for this clone: Gene and germline names: mouse. The read finishes 4 residues shy of the CDR3 end, and the germline J gene is used to complete it. The gene calls are TRBV19 and TRBJ2-1, with a weak D call TRBD1 (6 bases). The CDR3 has 13 amino acids. Germline CDR1 is FNHDT and CDR2 is SITEND (reference sequence). The V and J ends lost 7 bases and 4 bases respectively, with 12 bases between them. CDR3 bases read: TGTGCCAGCCTCCGGGACAAATATGCT. Its translation is CASLRDKYA. The whole CDR3 sequence is CASLRDKYAEQFF.

Points on this clone: The germline and genes are mouse ones. The read terminates 4 residues ahead of where the CDR3 ends, so the germline J gene completes it. The rearrangement uses TRBV1 and TRBJ2-3; a weak D match, TRBD1 (5 bases). Trimming stripped 3 bases from V and 0 bases from J, with 13 bases between. The CDR3 spans 16 residues. Germline loops: CDR1 NSQYPW, CDR2 LRSPGD (reference sequence). CDR3 sequence: CTCSASQGPSAETLYF. The sequenced part of the CDR3 DNA is TGCACCTGCAGTGCCTCTCAGGGTCCTAGTGCAGAA.

This clone was counted between two and nine times. Germline and genes: mouse. Sequencing ends 4 residues short of the CDR3 end; the germline J gene provides the rest. J is TRBJ1-2 and V is TRBV13-3, with 7 bases fitting TRBD1. Germline CDR1 is NNHDY and CDR2 is SYVADS. The J segment lost 1 base and the V segment lost 2 bases, leaving 2 bases of the junction unmatched. The CDR3 runs to 14 residues. CDR3 residues: CASSERDRNSDYTF. CDR3 bases read: TGTGCCAGCAGTGAGAGGGACAGAAACTCC.